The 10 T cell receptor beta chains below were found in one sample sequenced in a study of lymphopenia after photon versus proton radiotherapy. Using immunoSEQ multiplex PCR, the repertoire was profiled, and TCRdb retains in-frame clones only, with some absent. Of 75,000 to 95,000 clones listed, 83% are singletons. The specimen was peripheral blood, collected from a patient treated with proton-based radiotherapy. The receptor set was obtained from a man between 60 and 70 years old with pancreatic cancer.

In DNA form, the CDR3 reads TGTGCCAGCAGTTTAGTCGGTCTAGAACCCTACAATGAGCAGTTCTTC. Translated, it gives CASSLVGLEPYNEQFF. This chain joins TRBV27 and TRBJ2-1; D unresolved. V was clipped by 2 bases and J by 2 bases, with 13 bases between them. The CDR3 extends over 16 amino acids. Germline V gene data show CDR1 as MNHEY and CDR2 as SMNVEV (reference sequence).

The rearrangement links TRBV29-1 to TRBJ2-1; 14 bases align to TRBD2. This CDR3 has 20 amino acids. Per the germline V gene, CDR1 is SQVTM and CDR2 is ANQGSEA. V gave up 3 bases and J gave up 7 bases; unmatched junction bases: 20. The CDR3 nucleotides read TGCAGCGTTGAGTCCCAGGGGTTGGCGACTAGCGGGAGGGGGTTAAATGAGCAGTTCTTC. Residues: CSVESQGLATSGRGLNEQFF.

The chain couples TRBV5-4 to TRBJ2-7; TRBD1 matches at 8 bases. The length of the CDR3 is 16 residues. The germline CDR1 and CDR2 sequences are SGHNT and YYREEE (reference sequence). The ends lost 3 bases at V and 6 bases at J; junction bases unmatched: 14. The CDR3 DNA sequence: TGTGCCAGCAGCTCGCGGGTTCAGGGGGCAACAGCCGAGCAGTACTTC. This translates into CASSSRVQGATAEQYF. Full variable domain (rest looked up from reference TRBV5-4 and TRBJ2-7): ETGVTQSPTHLIKTRGQQVTLRCSSQSGHNTVSWYQQALGQGPQFIFQYYREEENGRGNFPPRFSGLQFPNYSSELNVNALELDDSALYLCASSSRVQGATAEQYFGPGTRLTVT.

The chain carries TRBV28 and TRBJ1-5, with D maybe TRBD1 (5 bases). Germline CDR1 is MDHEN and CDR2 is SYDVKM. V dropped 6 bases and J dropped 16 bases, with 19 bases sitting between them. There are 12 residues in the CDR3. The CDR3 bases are TGTGCCAGCAGCTCGGGACGGCTAGTTCTCCATTTT. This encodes CASSSGRLVLHF.

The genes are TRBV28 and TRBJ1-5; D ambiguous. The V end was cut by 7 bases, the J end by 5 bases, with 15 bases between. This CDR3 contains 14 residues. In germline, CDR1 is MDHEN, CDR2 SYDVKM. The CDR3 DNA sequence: TGTGCCAGCATCCTTGGGGAGACTTATCAGCCCCAGCATTTT. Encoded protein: CASILGETYQPQHF.

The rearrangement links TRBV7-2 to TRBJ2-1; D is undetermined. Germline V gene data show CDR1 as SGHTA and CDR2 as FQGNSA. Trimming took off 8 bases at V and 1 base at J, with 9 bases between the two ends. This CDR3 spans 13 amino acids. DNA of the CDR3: TGTGCCAGCGCCTGGCAGTCCTACAATGAGCAGTTCTTC. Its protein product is CASAWQSYNEQFF.

The CDR3 nucleotides are TGTGCCAGCAGCCGGGGACTAGCACGCGAGCAGTACTTC. Translating it yields CASSRGLAREQYF. V and J are TRBV6-1 and TRBJ2-7; TRBD2 matches at 9 bases. Trimming cost V 6 bases and J 6 bases; bases outside gene matches: 6. Germline V gene lookup returns CDR1 MNHNS and CDR2 SASEGT. The CDR3 is made up of 13 amino acids.

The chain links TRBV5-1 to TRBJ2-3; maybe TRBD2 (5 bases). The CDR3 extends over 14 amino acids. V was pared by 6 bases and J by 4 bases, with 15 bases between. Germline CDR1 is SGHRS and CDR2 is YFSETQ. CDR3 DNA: TGCGCCAGCAAACGGGAACTTCCGCCAGATACGCAGTATTTT. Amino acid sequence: CASKRELPPDTQYF.

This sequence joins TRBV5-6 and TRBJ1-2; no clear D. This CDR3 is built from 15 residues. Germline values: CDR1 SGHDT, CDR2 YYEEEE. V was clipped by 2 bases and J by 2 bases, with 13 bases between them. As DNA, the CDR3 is TGTGCCAGCAGCTTCAGAAGGCCGGGAAACTATGGCTACACCTTC. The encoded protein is CASSFRRPGNYGYTF. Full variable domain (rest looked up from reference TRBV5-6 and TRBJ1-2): DAGVTQSPTHLIKTRGQQVTLRCSPKSGHDTVSWYQQALGQGPQFIFQYYEEEERQRGNFPDRFSGHQFPNYSSELNVNALLLGDSALYLCASSFRRPGNYGYTFGSGTRLTVV.

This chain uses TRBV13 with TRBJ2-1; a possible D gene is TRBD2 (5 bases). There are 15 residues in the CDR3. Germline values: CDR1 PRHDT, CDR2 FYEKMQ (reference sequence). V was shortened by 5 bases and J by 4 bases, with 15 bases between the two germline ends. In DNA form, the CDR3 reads TGTGCCAGCAGCAGAGGAGGTCGGGATTACAATGAGCAGTTCTTC. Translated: CASSRGGRDYNEQFF.